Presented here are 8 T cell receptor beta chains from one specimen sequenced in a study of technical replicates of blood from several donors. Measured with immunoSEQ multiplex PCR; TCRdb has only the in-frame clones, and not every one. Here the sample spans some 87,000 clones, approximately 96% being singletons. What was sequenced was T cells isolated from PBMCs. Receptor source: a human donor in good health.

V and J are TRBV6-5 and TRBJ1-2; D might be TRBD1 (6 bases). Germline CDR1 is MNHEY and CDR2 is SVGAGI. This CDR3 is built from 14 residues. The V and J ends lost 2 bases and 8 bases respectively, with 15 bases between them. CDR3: CASSYIPGVGGYTF. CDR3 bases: TGTGCCAGCAGTTACATTCCAGGGGTAGGCGGCTACACCTTC.

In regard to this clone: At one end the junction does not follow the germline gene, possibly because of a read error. CDR3 residues: CNVDGQNYGYTF. The CDR3, as DNA: TGCAACGTTGATGGACAGAACTATGGCTACACCTTC. The chain is built from TRBV29-1 and TRBJ1-2; maybe TRBD1 (6 bases). Germline CDR1 is SQVTM and CDR2 is ANQGSEA. The CDR3 contains 12 residues.

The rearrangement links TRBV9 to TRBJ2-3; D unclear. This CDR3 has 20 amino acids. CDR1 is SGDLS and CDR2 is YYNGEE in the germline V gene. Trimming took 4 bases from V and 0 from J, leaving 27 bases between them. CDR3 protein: CASSLPSWADPSKSTDTQYF. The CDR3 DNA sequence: TGTGCCAGCAGCCTTCCCAGCTGGGCTGACCCTTCAAAGAGCACAGATACGCAGTATTTT.

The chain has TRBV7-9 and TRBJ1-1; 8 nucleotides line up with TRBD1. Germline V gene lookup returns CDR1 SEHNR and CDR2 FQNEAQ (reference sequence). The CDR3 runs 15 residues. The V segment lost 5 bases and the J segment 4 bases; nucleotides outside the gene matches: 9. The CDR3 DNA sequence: TGTGCCAGCAGCCGCACAGGGGGTGGAGGCACTGAAGCTTTCTTT. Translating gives CASSRTGGGGTEAFF.

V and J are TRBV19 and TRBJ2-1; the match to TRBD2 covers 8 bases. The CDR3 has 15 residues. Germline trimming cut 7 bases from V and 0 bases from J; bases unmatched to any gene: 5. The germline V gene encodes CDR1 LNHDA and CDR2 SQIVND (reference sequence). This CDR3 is CASIGGRSSYNEQFF. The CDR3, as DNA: TGTGCCAGTATAGGCGGGAGGTCCTCCTACAATGAGCAGTTCTTC.

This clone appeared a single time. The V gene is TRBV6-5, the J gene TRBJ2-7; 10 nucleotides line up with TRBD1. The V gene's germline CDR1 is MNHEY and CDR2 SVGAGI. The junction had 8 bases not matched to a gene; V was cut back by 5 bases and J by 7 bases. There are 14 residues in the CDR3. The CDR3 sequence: CASSTPGQGLEQYF. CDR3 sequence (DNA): TGTGCCAGCAGTACTCCGGGACAGGGGTTAGAGCAGTACTTC.

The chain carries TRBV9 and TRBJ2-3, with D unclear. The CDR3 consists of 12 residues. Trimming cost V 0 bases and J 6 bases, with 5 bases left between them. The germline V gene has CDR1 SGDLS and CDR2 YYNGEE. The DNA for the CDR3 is TGTGCCAGCAGCGTAGGCGAGGATACGCAGTATTTT. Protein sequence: CASSVGEDTQYF.

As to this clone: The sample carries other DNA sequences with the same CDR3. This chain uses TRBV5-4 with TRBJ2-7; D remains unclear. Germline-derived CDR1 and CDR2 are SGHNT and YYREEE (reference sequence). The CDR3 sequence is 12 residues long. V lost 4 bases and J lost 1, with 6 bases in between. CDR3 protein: CASSPGSYEQYF. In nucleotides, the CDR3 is TGTGCCAGCAGCCCCGGGTCCTACGAGCAGTACTTC.